The text below deals with one T cell receptor beta chain. Per germline, CDR1 SNHLY and CDR2 FYNNEI. V was pared by 4 bases and J by 5 bases, with 10 bases of the junction left unmatched. The CDR3 loop spans 16 amino acids. This sample is drawn from a study of blood T cell repertoires in COVID-19. Sequencing used immunoSEQ multiplex PCR; TCRdb keeps in-frame clones, though not all of them. The sample carries 240,000 or so clones, approximately 90% recorded once. This receptor was taken from a man aged 45-60 years who had been exposed to COVID-19. The rearrangement uses TRBV2 and TRBJ2-5, with 10 bases matching TRBD2. The sample comprised PBMCs or T cells enriched from blood (not recorded which). The CDR3 sequence: CASSGLSGGAGETQYF. Here the CDR3 DNA reads TGTGCCAGCAGTGGGCTCAGCGGGGGGGCCGGTGAGACCCAGTACTTC.